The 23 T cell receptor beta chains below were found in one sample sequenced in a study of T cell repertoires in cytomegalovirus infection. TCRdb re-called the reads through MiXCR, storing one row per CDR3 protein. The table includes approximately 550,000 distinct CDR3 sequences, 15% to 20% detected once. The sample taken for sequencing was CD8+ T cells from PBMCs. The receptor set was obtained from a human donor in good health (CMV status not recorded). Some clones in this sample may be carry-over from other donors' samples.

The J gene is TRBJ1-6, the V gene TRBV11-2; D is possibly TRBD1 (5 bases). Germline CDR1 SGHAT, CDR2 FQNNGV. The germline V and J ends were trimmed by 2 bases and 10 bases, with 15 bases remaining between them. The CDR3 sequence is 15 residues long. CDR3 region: CASSLMGGARSPLHF. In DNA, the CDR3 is TGTGCCAGCAGCTTAATGGGCGGGGCGAGGTCACCCCTCCACTTT.

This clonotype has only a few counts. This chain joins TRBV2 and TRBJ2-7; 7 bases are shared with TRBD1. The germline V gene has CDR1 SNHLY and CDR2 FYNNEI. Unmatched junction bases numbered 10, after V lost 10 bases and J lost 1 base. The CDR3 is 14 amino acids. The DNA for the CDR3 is TGTGCCATCCTCTTCAGGGACAGTTCCTACGAGCAGTACTTC. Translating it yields CAILFRDSSYEQYF. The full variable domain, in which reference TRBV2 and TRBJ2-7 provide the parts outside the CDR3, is EPEVTQTPSHQVTQMGQEVILRCVPISNHLYFYWYRQILGQKVEFLVSFYNNEISEKSEIFDDQFSVERPDGSNFTLKIRSTKLEDSAMYFCAILFRDSSYEQYFGPGTRLTVT.

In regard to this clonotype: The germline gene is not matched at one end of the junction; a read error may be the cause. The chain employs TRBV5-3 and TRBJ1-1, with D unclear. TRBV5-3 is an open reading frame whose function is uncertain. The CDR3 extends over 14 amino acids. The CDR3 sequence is CASSSTPLNTEAFF. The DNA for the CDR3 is TGTGCCAGCAGCTCGACACCGTTGAACACTGAAGCTTTCTTT.

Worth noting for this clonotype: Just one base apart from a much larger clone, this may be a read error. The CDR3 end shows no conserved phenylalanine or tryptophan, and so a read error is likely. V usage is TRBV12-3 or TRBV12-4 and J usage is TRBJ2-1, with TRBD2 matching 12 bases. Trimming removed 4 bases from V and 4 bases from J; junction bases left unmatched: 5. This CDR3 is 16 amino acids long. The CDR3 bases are TGTGCCAGCAGTTCGCTAGCGGGGGGGCCTTACAATGAGCAGTTCTTA. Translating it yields CASSSLAGGPYNEQFL.

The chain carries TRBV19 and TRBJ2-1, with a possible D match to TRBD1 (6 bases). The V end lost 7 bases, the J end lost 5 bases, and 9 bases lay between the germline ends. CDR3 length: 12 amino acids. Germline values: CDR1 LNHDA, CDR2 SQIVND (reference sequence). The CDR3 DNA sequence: TGTGCCAGTACAGGGGTGGACAATGAGCAGTTCTTC. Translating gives CASTGVDNEQFF.

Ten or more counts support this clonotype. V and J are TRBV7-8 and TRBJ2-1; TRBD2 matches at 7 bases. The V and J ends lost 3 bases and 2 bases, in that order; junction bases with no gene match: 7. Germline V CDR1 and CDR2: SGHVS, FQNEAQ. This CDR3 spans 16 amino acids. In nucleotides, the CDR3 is TGTGCCAGCAGCTTTAGAGCGGGACGCCCCTACAATGAGCAGTTCTTC. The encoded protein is CASSFRAGRPYNEQFF.

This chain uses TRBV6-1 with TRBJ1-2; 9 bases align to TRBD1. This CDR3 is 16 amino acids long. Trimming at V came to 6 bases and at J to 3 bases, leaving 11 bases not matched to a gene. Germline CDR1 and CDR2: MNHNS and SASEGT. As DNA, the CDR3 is TGTGCCAGCAGCTACAGGGGGCGTCGCGTCGACTATGGCTACACCTTC. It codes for CASSYRGRRVDYGYTF.

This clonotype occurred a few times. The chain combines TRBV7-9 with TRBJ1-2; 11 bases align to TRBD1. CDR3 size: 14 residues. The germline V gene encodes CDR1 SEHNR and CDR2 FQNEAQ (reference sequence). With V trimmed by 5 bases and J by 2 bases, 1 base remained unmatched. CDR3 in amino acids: CASSGTGGNYGYTF. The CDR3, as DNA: TGTGCCAGCAGCGGGACAGGGGGAAACTATGGCTACACCTTC.

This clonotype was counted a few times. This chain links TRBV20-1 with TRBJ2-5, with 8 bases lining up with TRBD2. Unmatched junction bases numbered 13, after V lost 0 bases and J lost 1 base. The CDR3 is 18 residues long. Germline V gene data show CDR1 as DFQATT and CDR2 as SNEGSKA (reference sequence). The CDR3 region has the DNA TGCAGTGCTAGAGATATATCGGGCCTAGCGGGCCTCCAAGAGACCCAGTACTTC. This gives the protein CSARDISGLAGLQETQYF.

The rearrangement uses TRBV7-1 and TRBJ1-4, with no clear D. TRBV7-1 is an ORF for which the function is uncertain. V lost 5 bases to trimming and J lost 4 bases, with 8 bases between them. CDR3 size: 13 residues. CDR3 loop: CASSPRINEKLFF. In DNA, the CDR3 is TGTGCCAGCAGCCCTAGGATTAATGAAAAACTGTTTTTT.

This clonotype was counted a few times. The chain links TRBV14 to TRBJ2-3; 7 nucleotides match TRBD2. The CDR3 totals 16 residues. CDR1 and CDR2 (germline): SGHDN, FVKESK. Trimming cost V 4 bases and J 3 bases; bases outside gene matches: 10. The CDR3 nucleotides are TGTGCCAGCAGCCTTTTAGCGGGTACCTCAACAGATACGCAGTATTTT. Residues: CASSLLAGTSTDTQYF.

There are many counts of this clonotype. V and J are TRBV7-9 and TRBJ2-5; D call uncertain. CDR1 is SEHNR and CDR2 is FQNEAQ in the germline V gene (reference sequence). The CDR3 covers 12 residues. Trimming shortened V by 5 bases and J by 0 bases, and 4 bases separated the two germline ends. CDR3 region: CASSHYQETQYF. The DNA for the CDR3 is TGTGCCAGCAGCCACTACCAAGAGACCCAGTACTTC.

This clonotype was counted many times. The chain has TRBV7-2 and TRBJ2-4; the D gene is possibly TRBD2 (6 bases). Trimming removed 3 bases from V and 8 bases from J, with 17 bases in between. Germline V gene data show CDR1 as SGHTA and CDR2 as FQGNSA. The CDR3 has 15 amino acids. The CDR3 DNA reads TGTGCCAGCAGCTTGGAGGGATCCCGGGGTGACATTCAGTACTTC. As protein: CASSLEGSRGDIQYF.

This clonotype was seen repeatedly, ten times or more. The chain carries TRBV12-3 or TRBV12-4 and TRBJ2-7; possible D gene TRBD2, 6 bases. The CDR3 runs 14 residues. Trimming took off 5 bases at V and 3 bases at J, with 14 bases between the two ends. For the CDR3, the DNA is TGTGCCAGCAGTCCCTCGGCTAGCGACTACGAGCAGTACTTC. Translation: CASSPSASDYEQYF.

CDR3 sequence reads: CASSWGGDGQPQHF. The CDR3 DNA sequence: TGTGCCAGTAGCTGGGGGGGAGACGGTCAGCCCCAGCATTTT. The chain employs TRBV19 and TRBJ1-5; D is possibly TRBD1 (5 bases). This CDR3 is 14 amino acids long. Germline CDR1 and CDR2: LNHDA and SQIVND (reference sequence). The V end was cut by 6 bases, the J end by 6 bases, with 15 bases between.

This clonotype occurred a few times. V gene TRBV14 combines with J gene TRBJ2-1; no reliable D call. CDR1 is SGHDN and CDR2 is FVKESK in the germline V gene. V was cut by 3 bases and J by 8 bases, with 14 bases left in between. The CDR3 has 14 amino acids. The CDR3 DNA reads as TGTGCCAGCAGCCATACAAATCCCTGGGATGAGCAGTTCTTC. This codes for CASSHTNPWDEQFF. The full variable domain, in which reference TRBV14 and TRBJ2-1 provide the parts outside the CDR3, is EAGVTQFPSHSVIEKGQTVTLRCDPISGHDNLYWYRRVMGKEIKFLLHFVKESKQDESGMPNNRFLAERTGGTYSTLKVQPAELEDSGVYFCASSHTNPWDEQFFGPGTRLTVL.

CDR3 residues: CASSLASSAGNTIYF. CDR3 in DNA: TGTGCCAGCAGCTTAGCTAGCTCAGCTGGAAACACCATATATTTT. The chain couples TRBV7-9 to TRBJ1-3; D ambiguous. This CDR3 region has 15 residues. Between the trimmed V and J ends, which lost 0 bases and 2 bases, there was a span of 8 bases. The germline V gene has CDR1 SEHNR and CDR2 FQNEAQ (reference sequence).

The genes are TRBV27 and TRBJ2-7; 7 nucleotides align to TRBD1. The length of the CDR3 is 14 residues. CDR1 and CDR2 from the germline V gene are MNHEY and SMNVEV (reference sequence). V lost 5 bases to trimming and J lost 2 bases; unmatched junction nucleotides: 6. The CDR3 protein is CASSQQGRTYEQYF. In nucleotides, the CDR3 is TGTGCCAGCAGTCAACAGGGGCGGACCTACGAGCAGTACTTC.

The CDR3 protein is CASSLGQDIYEQYF. In DNA, the CDR3 is TGTGCCAGCAGTTTAGGGCAGGACATTTACGAGCAGTACTTC. The J gene is TRBJ2-7, the V gene TRBV27, with D possibly being TRBD1 (5 bases). Germline V CDR1 and CDR2: MNHEY, SMNVEV (reference sequence). The CDR3 totals 14 residues. The V and J ends lost 2 bases and 4 bases respectively, with 12 bases between them.

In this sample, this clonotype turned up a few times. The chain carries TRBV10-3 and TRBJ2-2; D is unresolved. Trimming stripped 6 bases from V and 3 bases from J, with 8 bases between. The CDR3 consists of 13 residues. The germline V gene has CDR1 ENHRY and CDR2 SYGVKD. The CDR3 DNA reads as TGTGCCATCAGCCCCTTAGACACCGGGGAGCTGTTTTTT. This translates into CAISPLDTGELFF.

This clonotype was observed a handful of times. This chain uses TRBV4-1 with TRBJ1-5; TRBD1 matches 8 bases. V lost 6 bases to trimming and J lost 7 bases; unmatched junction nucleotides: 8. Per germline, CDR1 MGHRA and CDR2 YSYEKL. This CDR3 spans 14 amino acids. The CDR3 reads CASSHGQGPQPQHF. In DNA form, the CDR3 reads TGCGCCAGCAGTCACGGACAGGGCCCCCAGCCCCAGCATTTT.

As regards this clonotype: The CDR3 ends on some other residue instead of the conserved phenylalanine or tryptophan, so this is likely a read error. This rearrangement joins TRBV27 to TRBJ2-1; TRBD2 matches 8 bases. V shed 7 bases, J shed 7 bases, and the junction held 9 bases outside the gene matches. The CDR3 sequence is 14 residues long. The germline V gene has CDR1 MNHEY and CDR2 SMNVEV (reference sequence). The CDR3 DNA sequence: TGTGCCAGCACCAAAGCGGGAGCCGGGAATGAGCAGTTCTTA. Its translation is CASTKAGAGNEQFL.

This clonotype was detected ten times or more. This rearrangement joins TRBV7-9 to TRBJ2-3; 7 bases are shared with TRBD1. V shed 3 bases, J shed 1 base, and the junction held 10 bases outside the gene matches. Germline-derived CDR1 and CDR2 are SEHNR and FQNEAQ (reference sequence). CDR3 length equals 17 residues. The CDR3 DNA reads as TGTGCCAGCAGCTTCCGACAGGGCAAGAGAGGCACAGATACGCAGTATTTT. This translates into CASSFRQGKRGTDTQYF. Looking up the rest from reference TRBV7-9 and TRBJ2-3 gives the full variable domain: DTGVSQNPRHKITKRGQNVTFRCDPISEHNRLYWYRQTLGQGPEFLTYFQNEAQLEKSRLLSDRFSAERPKGSFSTLEIQRTEQGDSAMYLCASSFRQGKRGTDTQYFGPGTRLTVL.